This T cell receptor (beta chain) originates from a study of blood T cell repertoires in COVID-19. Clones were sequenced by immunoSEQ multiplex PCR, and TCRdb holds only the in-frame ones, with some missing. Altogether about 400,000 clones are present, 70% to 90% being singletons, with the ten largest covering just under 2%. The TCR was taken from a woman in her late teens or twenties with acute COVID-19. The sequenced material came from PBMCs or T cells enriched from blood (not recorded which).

Here the CDR3 reads CASSLSGTGSVKLFF. Written as DNA, the CDR3 is TGTGCCAGCAGCTTATCCGGGACAGGGAGTGTAAAACTGTTTTTT. J is TRBJ1-4 and V is TRBV7-8; 9 bases are a match to TRBD1. Germline V gene sequence: CDR1 SGHVS, CDR2 FQNEAQ. The CDR3 is 15 amino acids. Trimming removed 2 bases from V and 10 bases from J; junction bases left unmatched: 8.